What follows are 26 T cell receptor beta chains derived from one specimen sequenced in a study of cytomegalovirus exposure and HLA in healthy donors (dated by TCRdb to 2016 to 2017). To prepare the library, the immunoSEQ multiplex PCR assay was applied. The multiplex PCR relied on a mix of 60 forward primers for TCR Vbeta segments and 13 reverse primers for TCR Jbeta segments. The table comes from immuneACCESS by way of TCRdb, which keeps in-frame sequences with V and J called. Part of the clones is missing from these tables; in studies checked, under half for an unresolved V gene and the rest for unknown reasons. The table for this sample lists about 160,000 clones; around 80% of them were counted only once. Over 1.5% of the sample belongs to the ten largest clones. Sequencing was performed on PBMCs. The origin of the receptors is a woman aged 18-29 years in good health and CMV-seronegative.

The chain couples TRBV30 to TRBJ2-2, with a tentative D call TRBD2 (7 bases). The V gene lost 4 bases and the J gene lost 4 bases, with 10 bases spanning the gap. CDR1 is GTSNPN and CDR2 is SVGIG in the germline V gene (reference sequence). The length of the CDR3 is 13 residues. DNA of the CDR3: TGTGCCTGGAAGGGGGGGCCCACCGGGGAGCTGTTTTTT. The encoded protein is CAWKGGPTGELFF. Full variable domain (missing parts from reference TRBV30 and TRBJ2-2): SQTIHQWPATLVQPVGSPLSLECTVEGTSNPNLYWYRQAAGRGLQLLFYSVGIGQISSEVPQNLSASRPQDRQFILSSKKLLLSDSGFYLCAWKGGPTGELFFGEGSRLTVL.

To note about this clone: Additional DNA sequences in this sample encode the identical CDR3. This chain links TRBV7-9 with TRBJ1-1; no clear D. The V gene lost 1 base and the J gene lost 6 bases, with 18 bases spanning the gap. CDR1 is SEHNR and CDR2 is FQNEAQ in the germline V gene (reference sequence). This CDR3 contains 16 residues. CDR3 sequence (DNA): TGTGCCAGCAGCTTAGGAGGGTTAACACATCGGCCTGAAGCTTTCTTT. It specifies CASSLGGLTHRPEAFF.

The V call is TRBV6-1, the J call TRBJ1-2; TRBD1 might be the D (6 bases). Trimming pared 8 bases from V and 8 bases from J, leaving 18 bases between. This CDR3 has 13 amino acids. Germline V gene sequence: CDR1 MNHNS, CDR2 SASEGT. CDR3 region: CASSHRDIAGYTF. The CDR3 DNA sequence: TGTGCCAGCTCCCATCGGGACATAGCCGGCTACACCTTC.

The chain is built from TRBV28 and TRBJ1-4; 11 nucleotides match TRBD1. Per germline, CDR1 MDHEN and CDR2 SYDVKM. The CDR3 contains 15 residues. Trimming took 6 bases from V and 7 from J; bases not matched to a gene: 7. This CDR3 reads CASRVGDRGSEKLFF. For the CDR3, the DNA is TGTGCCAGCAGGGTGGGGGACAGGGGGAGTGAAAAACTGTTTTTT.

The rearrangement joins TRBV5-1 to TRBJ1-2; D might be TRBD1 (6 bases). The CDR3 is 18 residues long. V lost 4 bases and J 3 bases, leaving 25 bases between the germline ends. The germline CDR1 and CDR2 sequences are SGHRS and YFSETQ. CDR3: CASSPWWGGRAADYGYTF. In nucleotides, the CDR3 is TGCGCCAGCAGCCCCTGGTGGGGGGGGCGTGCAGCAGACTATGGCTACACCTTC.

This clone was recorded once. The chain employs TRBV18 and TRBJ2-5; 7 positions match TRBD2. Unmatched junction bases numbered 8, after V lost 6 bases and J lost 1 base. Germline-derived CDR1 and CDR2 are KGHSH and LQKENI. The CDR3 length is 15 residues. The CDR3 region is CASSRGILAQETQYF. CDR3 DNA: TGTGCCAGCTCGCGGGGGATCCTGGCCCAAGAGACCCAGTACTTC.

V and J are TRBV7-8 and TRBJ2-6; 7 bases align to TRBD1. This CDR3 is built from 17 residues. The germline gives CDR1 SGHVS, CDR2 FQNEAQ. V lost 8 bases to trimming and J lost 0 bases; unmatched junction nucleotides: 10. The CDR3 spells CASLRDSWYSGANVLTF. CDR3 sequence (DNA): TGTGCCAGCCTAAGGGACAGCTGGTACTCTGGGGCCAACGTCCTGACTTTC.

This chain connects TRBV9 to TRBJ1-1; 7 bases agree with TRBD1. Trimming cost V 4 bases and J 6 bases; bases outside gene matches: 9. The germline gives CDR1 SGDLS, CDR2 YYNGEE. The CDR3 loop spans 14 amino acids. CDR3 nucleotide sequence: TGTGCCAGCAGCCCACGGACAGGACGTGCTGAAGCTTTCTTT. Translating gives CASSPRTGRAEAFF. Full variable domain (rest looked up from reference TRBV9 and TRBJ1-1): DSGVTQTPKHLITATGQRVTLRCSPRSGDLSVYWYQQSLDQGLQFLIQYYNGEERAKGNILERFSAQQFPDLHSELNLSSLELGDSALYFCASSPRTGRAEAFFGQGTRLTVV.

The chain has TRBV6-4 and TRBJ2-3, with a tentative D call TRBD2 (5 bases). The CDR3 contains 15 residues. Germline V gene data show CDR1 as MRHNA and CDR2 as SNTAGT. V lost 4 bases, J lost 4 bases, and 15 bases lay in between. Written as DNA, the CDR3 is TGTGCCAGCAGTGTAGAGGCGGGTTCCTCAGATACGCAGTATTTT. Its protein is CASSVEAGSSDTQYF.

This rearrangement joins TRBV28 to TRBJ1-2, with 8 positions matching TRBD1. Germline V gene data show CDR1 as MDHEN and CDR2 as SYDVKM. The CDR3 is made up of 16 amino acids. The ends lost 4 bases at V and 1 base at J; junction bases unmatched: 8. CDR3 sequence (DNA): TGTGCCAGCAGTTCACCAGGACAGGGTGGTAACTATGGCTACACCTTC. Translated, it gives CASSSPGQGGNYGYTF.

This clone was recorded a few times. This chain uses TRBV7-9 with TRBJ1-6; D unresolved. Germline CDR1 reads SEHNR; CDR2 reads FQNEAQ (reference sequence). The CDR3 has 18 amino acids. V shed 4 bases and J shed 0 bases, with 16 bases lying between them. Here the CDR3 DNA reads TGTGCCAGCAGCTCACCCACGGCCGGGAGCTCCTATAATTCACCCCTCCACTTT. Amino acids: CASSSPTAGSSYNSPLHF.

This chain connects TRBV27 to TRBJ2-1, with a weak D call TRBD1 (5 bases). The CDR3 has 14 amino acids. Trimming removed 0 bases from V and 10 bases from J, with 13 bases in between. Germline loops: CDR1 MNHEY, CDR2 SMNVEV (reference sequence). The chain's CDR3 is CASSLSPRVGEQFF. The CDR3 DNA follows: TGTGCCAGCAGTTTATCGCCCAGGGTGGGGGAGCAGTTCTTC.

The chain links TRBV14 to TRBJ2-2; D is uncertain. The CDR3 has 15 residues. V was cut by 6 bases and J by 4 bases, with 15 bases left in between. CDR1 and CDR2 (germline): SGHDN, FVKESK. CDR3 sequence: CASRLSGALTGELFF. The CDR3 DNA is TGTGCCAGCAGATTGTCCGGAGCCCTCACCGGGGAGCTGTTTTTT.

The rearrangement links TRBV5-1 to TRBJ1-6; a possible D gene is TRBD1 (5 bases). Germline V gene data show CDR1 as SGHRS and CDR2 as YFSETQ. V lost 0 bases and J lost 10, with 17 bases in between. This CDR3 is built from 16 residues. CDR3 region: CASSLEAGRFGSPLHF. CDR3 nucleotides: TGCGCCAGCAGCTTGGAGGCAGGGAGGTTCGGATCACCCCTCCACTTT.

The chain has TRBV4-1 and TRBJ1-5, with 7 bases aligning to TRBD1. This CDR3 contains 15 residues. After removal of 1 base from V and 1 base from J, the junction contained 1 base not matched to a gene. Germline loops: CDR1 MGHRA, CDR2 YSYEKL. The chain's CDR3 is CASSQGRGSNQPQHF. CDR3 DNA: TGCGCCAGCAGCCAAGGCAGGGGGAGCAATCAGCCCCAGCATTTT.

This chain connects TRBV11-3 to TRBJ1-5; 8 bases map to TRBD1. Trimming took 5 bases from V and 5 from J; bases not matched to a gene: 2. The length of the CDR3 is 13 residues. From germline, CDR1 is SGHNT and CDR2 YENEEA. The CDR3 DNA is TGTGCCAGCAGCCAGGGGGCTCATCAGCCCCAGCATTTT. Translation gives CASSQGAHQPQHF.

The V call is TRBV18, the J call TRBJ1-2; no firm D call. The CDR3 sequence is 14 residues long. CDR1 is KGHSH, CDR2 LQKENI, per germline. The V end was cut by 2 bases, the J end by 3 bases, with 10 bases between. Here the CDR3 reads CASSPVYGDYGYTF. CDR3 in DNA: TGTGCCAGCTCACCAGTCTACGGAGACTATGGCTACACCTTC.

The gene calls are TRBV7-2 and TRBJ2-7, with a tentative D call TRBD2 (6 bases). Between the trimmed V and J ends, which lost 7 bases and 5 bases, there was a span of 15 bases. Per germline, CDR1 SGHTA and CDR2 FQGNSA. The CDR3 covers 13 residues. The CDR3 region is CASTPSLAHEQYF. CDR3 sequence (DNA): TGTGCCAGCACCCCCTCCCTAGCGCACGAGCAGTACTTC. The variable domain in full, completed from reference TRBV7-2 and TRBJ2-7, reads GAGVSQSPSNKVTEKGKDVELRCDPISGHTALYWYRQSLGQGLEFLIYFQGNSAPDKSGLPSDRFSAERTGGSVSTLTIQRTQQEDSAVYLCASTPSLAHEQYFGPGTRLTVT.

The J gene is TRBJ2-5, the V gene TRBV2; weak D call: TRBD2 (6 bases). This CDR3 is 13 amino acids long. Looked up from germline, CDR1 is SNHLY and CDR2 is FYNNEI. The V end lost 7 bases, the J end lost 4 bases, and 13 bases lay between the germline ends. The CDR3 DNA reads TGTGCCAGCAATCGGGACGGGAGAGAGACCCAGTACTTC. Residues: CASNRDGRETQYF.

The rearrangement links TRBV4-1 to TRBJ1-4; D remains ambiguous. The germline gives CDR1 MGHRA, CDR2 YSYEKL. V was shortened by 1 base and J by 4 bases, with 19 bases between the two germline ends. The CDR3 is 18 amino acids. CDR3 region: CASSQVPPPGSGNEKLFF. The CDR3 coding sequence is TGCGCCAGCAGCCAAGTTCCCCCCCCGGGATCGGGTAATGAAAAACTGTTTTTT.

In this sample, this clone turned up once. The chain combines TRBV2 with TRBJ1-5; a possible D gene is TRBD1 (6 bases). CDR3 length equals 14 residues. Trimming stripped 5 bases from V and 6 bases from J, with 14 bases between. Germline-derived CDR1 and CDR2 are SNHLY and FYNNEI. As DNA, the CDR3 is TGTGCCAGCAGTCCCGTGACAGGCAGTCAGCCCCAGCATTTT. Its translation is CASSPVTGSQPQHF.

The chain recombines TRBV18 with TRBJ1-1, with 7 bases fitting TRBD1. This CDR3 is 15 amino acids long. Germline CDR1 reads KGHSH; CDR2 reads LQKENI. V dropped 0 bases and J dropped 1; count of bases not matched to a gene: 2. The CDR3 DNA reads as TGTGCCAGCTCACCACCGGGACAGACGAACACTGAAGCTTTCTTT. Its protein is CASSPPGQTNTEAFF.

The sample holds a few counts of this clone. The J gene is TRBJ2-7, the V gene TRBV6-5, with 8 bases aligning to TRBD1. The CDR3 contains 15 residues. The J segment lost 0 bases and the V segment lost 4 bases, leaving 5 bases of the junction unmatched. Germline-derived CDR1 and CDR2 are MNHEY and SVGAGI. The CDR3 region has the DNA TGTGCCAGCAGTTTCACAGGGGGGTCCTCCTACGAGCAGTACTTC. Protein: CASSFTGGSSYEQYF.

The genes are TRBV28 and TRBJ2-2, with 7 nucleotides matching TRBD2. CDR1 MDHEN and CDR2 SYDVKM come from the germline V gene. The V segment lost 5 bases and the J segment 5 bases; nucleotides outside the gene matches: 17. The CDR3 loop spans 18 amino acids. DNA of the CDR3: TGTGCCAGCAGTCCCCCCAGAACGGGTATAGCGGGTACCGGGGAGCTGTTTTTT. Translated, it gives CASSPPRTGIAGTGELFF. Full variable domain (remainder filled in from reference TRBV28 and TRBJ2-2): DVKVTQSSRYLVKRTGEKVFLECVQDMDHENMFWYRQDPGLGLRLIYFSYDVKMKEKGDIPEGYSVSREKKERFSLILESASTNQTSMYLCASSPPRTGIAGTGELFFGEGSRLTVL.

CDR3: CASRDTGRGNQPQHF. CDR3 sequence (DNA): TGTGCCAGCAGGGACACAGGGAGGGGCAATCAGCCCCAGCATTTT. The chain is built from TRBV2 and TRBJ1-5, with a weak D call TRBD1 (6 bases). V lost 6 bases and J lost 2, with 14 bases in between. Germline CDR1 is SNHLY and CDR2 is FYNNEI. The CDR3 is made up of 15 amino acids.

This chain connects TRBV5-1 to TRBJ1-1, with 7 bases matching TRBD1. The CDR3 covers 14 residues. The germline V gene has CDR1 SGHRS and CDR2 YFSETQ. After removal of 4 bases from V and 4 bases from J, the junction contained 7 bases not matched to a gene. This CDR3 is CASSIQGLVTEAFF. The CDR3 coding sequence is TGCGCCAGCAGCATACAGGGGTTGGTCACTGAAGCTTTCTTT.